This passage covers 28 T cell receptor beta chains from one sample sequenced in a study of shared clonotypes between healthy human individuals. Produced via immunoSEQ multiplex PCR; TCRdb's table is partial and in-frame only. The sample lists approximately 2,300,000 clones, approximately 90% occurring once. The specimen sequenced was naive CD4+ T cells from PBMCs. The subset is: CD45RA+ positively selected. The receptors here all came from a man younger than 35 in good health. Some clones in this sample may be carry-over from other donors' samples.

Concerning this clone: The junction differs from germline at one of its ends, possibly a read error. The chain uses TRBV2 and TRBJ1-2; D unclear. The CDR3 spans 13 residues. Germline CDR1 reads SNHLY; CDR2 reads FYNNEI. CDR3 residues: CASREDTNYGYTF. For the CDR3, the DNA is TGTGCCAGCAGAGAAGATACTAACTATGGCTACACCTTC. The complete variable domain, with remaining parts taken from reference TRBV2 and TRBJ1-2, reads EPEVTQTPSHQVTQMGQEVILRCVPISNHLYFYWYRQILGQKVEFLVSFYNNEISEKSEIFDDQFSVERPDGSNFTLKIRSTKLEDSAMYFCASREDTNYGYTFGSGTRLTVV.

This clone came up a few times. The same CDR3 also results from other DNA sequences found in this sample. This chain connects TRBV19 to TRBJ1-2, with 8 bases lining up with TRBD1. V gave up 4 bases and J gave up 6 bases; unmatched junction bases: 4. Germline V gene lookup returns CDR1 LNHDA and CDR2 SQIVND (reference sequence). The CDR3 runs to 13 residues. The CDR3 DNA is TGTGCCAGTAGTACCTACAGGGGGGATGGCTACACCTTC. Its protein product is CASSTYRGDGYTF.

The chain links TRBV25-1 to TRBJ2-3, with D perhaps matching TRBD1 or TRBD2 (6 bases each). The CDR3 covers 15 residues. CDR1 and CDR2 (germline): MGHDK, SYGVNS. Trimming shortened V by 2 bases and J by 3 bases, and 12 bases separated the two germline ends. CDR3 amino acids: CASSERGARTDTQYF. The CDR3 bases are TGTGCCAGCAGTGAAAGGGGGGCCCGAACAGATACGCAGTATTTT.

The chain uses TRBV15 and TRBJ1-2; 7 bases agree with TRBD1. Germline trimming cut 4 bases from V and 5 bases from J; bases unmatched to any gene: 19. The germline V gene has CDR1 LNHNV and CDR2 YYDKDF (reference sequence). The CDR3 runs 18 residues. CDR3 nucleotide sequence: TGTGCCACCAGCATCACGAGAAGGGAGACAGGGCTGGGATATGGCTACACCTTC. Translating it yields CATSITRRETGLGYGYTF.

This clone was seen a single time. J is TRBJ2-7 and V is TRBV5-1; 16 nucleotides line up with TRBD2. There are 15 residues in the CDR3. Trimming cost V 6 bases and J 5 bases; bases outside gene matches: 5. Germline assignment: CDR1 SGHRS and CDR2 YFSETQ. The CDR3 loop is CASTLGLAGGNEQYF. The CDR3 coding sequence is TGCGCCAGCACATTGGGACTAGCGGGAGGGAACGAGCAGTACTTC.

With regard to this clone: Different DNA sequences within this sample yield the same CDR3. This chain joins TRBV18 and TRBJ2-3; 9 bases are shared with TRBD2. Per germline, CDR1 KGHSH and CDR2 LQKENI. CDR3 length: 15 residues. J was trimmed by 2 bases and V by 1 base; bases with no gene match: 1. The CDR3 loop is CASSPLAGDTDTQYF. CDR3 in DNA: TGTGCCAGCTCACCACTAGCGGGGGACACAGATACGCAGTATTTT.

This clone showed up just a few times. In the same sample, other DNA sequences code for this CDR3. This sequence joins TRBV29-1 and TRBJ2-4, with D unresolved. The CDR3 is made up of 13 amino acids. Germline loops: CDR1 SQVTM, CDR2 ANQGSEA. V was shortened by 3 bases and J by 1 base, with 7 bases between the two germline ends. The CDR3 region is CSVEGQAKNIQYF. CDR3 DNA: TGCAGCGTTGAGGGCCAGGCCAAAAACATTCAGTACTTC.

The table lists this clone with a few counts. The gene calls are TRBV6-4 and TRBJ2-7, with D hard to call. This CDR3 comprises 10 residues. Trimming stripped 8 bases from V and 3 bases from J, with 5 bases between. Germline V lookup: CDR1 MRHNA, CDR2 SNTAGT. The CDR3 reads CASGHYEQYF. DNA for the CDR3: TGTGCCAGCGGGCACTACGAGCAGTACTTC.

The gene calls are TRBV6-4 and TRBJ2-1; D not certain. The CDR3 totals 15 residues. Germline-derived CDR1 and CDR2 are MRHNA and SNTAGT. V was pared by 5 bases and J by 8 bases, with 19 bases between. The chain's CDR3 is CASSRTGLPVDEQFF. The CDR3 coding sequence is TGTGCCAGCAGTCGGACCGGGCTCCCCGTAGATGAGCAGTTCTTC.

The chain couples TRBV11-2 to TRBJ2-1, with TRBD2 as a possible D gene (6 bases). Deletions cut 6 bases from V and 0 bases from J, with 12 bases between. Germline V CDR1 and CDR2: SGHAT, FQNNGV. The CDR3 is 15 residues long. CDR3 in amino acids: CASSRLTSSYNEQFF. The DNA of the CDR3 is TGTGCCAGCAGTCGCCTGACTAGCTCCTACAATGAGCAGTTCTTC.

This clone was seen only once. The chain combines TRBV7-9 with TRBJ1-4; possibly TRBD1 for D (6 bases). Germline CDR1 SEHNR, CDR2 FQNEAQ (reference sequence). The CDR3 runs 16 residues. V dropped 2 bases and J dropped 0 bases, with 10 bases sitting between them. The CDR3 sequence is CASSLIGGPTNEKLFF. In DNA, the CDR3 is TGTGCCAGCAGCTTAATAGGGGGACCAACTAATGAAAAACTGTTTTTT.

V and J are TRBV28 and TRBJ1-2; D perhaps matches TRBD1 (5 bases). Germline V gives CDR1 MDHEN, CDR2 SYDVKM. Trimming left V 7 bases short and J 4 bases short, with 10 bases between. The CDR3 extends over 12 amino acids. As DNA, the CDR3 is TGTGCCAGCAATCAGGGCGGCTATGGCTACACCTTC. Translated, it gives CASNQGGYGYTF.

In the case of this clone: The same CDR3 is also encoded by other DNA sequences in this sample. The chain has TRBV20-1 and TRBJ2-1; D gene ambiguous. With 0 bases removed from V and 6 bases from J, the gap between germline ends came to 3 bases. The CDR3 is 11 amino acids. CDR1 is DFQATT, CDR2 SNEGSKA, per germline (reference sequence). The CDR3 DNA reads TGCAGTGCTAGAGATCTCAATGAGCAGTTCTTC. This encodes CSARDLNEQFF.

The gene calls are TRBV9 and TRBJ2-3, with 10 bases identical to TRBD2. The CDR3 length is 19 residues. V was pared by 3 bases and J by 6 bases, with 19 bases of the junction left unmatched. Germline loops: CDR1 SGDLS, CDR2 YYNGEE. This CDR3 reads CASSGEYPIAGGLGDTQYF. The CDR3 DNA sequence: TGTGCCAGCAGCGGCGAATATCCAATAGCGGGAGGCCTTGGGGATACGCAGTATTTT.

Regarding this clone: Other nucleotide sequences from this sample produce the same CDR3. The rearrangement joins TRBV30 to TRBJ1-5; 7 positions agree with TRBD1. The V gene's germline CDR1 is GTSNPN and CDR2 SVGIG (reference sequence). With V trimmed by 5 bases and J by 1 base, 2 bases remained unmatched. The CDR3 is made up of 13 amino acids. The CDR3 nucleotides are TGTGCCTGGTCGGGACAGAGCAATCAGCCCCAGCATTTT. Translating gives CAWSGQSNQPQHF.

This clone has more than one count but fewer than ten. The chain carries TRBV4-2 and TRBJ2-2; unclear D gene. Germline CDR1 reads LGHNA; CDR2 reads YNFKEQ. The CDR3 runs 14 residues. V dropped 7 bases and J dropped 0 bases, with 9 bases sitting between them. CDR3 nucleotides: TGTGCCAGCAAGGGCGGCACGAACACCGGGGAGCTGTTTTTT. Protein: CASKGGTNTGELFF.

The rearrangement uses TRBV9 and TRBJ2-1; D call uncertain. V lost 2 bases and J lost 0, with 9 bases in between. Germline-derived CDR1 and CDR2 are SGDLS and YYNGEE. This CDR3 is 15 amino acids long. CDR3 loop: CASSVFHSSYNEQFF. As DNA, the CDR3 is TGTGCCAGCAGCGTGTTCCACAGCTCCTACAATGAGCAGTTCTTC.

The CDR3 DNA reads TGTGCCAGCAGCGTAACCCTAGCGGGAGTTTCTAGTGAGCAGTTCTTC. It encodes CASSVTLAGVSSEQFF. The V and J genes are TRBV9 and TRBJ2-1; TRBD2 matches 10 bases. Germline-derived CDR1 and CDR2 are SGDLS and YYNGEE. V was pared by 1 base and J by 9 bases, with 10 bases of the junction left unmatched. The length of the CDR3 is 16 residues.

The chain joins TRBV19 to TRBJ1-5; D possibly corresponds to TRBD1 (6 bases). V dropped 3 bases and J dropped 6 bases, with 15 bases sitting between them. The germline gives CDR1 LNHDA, CDR2 SQIVND (reference sequence). The CDR3 runs to 15 residues. The CDR3 region has the DNA TGTGCCAGTAGTATCGGGGGGGCGGGCGGTCAGCCCCAGCATTTT. Translated, it gives CASSIGGAGGQPQHF. Full variable domain (rest looked up from reference TRBV19 and TRBJ1-5): DGGITQSPKYLFRKEGQNVTLSCEQNLNHDAMYWYRQDPGQGLRLIYYSQIVNDFQKGDIAEGYSVSREKKESFPLTVTSAQKNPTAFYLCASSIGGAGGQPQHFGDGTRLSIL.

This rearrangement joins TRBV7-8 to TRBJ2-1, with TRBD1 matching over 9 bases. V gave up 7 bases and J gave up 5 bases; unmatched junction bases: 6. The CDR3 covers 14 residues. Germline V gives CDR1 SGHVS, CDR2 FQNEAQ. Written as DNA, the CDR3 is TGTGCCAGCAAACCGGGACAGGGAAACAATGAGCAGTTCTTC. As protein: CASKPGQGNNEQFF. The variable domain in full, with the rest retrieved from reference TRBV7-8 and TRBJ2-1, is GAGVSQSPRYKVAKRGQDVALRCDPISGHVSLFWYQQALGQGPEFLTYFQNEAQLDKSGLPSDRFFAERPEGSVSTLKIQRTQQEDSAVYLCASKPGQGNNEQFFGPGTRLTVL.

The rearrangement uses TRBV4-2 and TRBJ1-3; 8 bases align to TRBD1. The CDR3 length is 17 residues. The J segment lost 0 bases and the V segment lost 6 bases, leaving 10 bases of the junction unmatched. The germline gives CDR1 LGHNA, CDR2 YNFKEQ. The CDR3 DNA sequence: TGTGCCAGCAGGCTCTCAGGGGGCCTGGACTCTGGAAACACCATATATTTT. Encoded protein: CASRLSGGLDSGNTIYF.

The chain recombines TRBV13 with TRBJ2-1; D unresolved. Germline CDR1 is PRHDT and CDR2 is FYEKMQ (reference sequence). The CDR3 spans 16 residues. Trimming took off 2 bases at V and 0 bases at J, with 11 bases between the two ends. The CDR3, as DNA: TGTGCCAGCAGCTTATCGTCCGGACGCTCCTACAATGAGCAGTTCTTC. Protein sequence: CASSLSSGRSYNEQFF.

The rearrangement joins TRBV19 to TRBJ2-3, with D perhaps TRBD2 (6 bases). The CDR3 runs 16 residues. V dropped 4 bases and J dropped 4 bases, with 18 bases sitting between them. Germline loops: CDR1 LNHDA, CDR2 SQIVND (reference sequence). This CDR3 is CASSRGERAQADTQYF. DNA for the CDR3: TGTGCCAGTAGTAGGGGGGAGAGAGCACAGGCAGATACGCAGTATTTT.

The chain employs TRBV4-3 and TRBJ2-1; no clear D gene. CDR1 LGHNA and CDR2 YSLEER come from the germline V gene. The CDR3 length is 13 residues. V lost 3 bases and J lost 5, with 8 bases in between. CDR3 coding DNA: TGCGCCAGCAGCCATGGGCCTCACAATGAGCAGTTCTTC. Translated, it gives CASSHGPHNEQFF.

The chain joins TRBV7-6 to TRBJ1-2; 7 nucleotides align to TRBD1. Per germline, CDR1 SGHVS and CDR2 FNYEAQ. This CDR3 is 15 amino acids long. V lost 1 base, J lost 6 bases, and 8 bases stayed unmatched. The CDR3 DNA sequence: TGTGCCAGCAGCTTAGGCCGGGACAGTGGTGATGGCTACACCTTC. Its protein product is CASSLGRDSGDGYTF.

The gene calls are TRBV7-9 and TRBJ1-1; D possibly corresponds to TRBD1 (5 bases). The CDR3 covers 17 residues. V was pared by 4 bases and J by 0 bases, with 18 bases between. Germline loops: CDR1 SEHNR, CDR2 FQNEAQ (reference sequence). The CDR3 is CASSSSPGTYMNTEAFF. CDR3 sequence (DNA): TGTGCCAGCAGCTCATCCCCCGGGACCTACATGAACACTGAAGCTTTCTTT.

A single count supports this clone. The chain links TRBV7-2 to TRBJ2-7, with a possible D match to TRBD1 (6 bases). Germline-derived CDR1 and CDR2 are SGHTA and FQGNSA. V was trimmed by 0 bases and J by 0 bases, leaving 9 bases between them. The CDR3 is 15 residues long. Here the CDR3 reads CASSLATGISYEQYF. As DNA, the CDR3 is TGTGCCAGCAGCTTAGCGACAGGTATCTCCTACGAGCAGTACTTC.

The rearrangement links TRBV28 to TRBJ2-7; 14 bases are shared with TRBD2. V lost 6 bases, J lost 8 bases, and 9 bases stayed unmatched. Per germline, CDR1 MDHEN and CDR2 SYDVKM. The CDR3 spans 15 residues. CDR3 DNA: TGTGCCAGCAGCCCTCGGACTAGCGGGAGGAACAAGCAGTACTTC. Protein sequence: CASSPRTSGRNKQYF. Together with reference TRBV28 and TRBJ2-7, the CDR3 gives the full variable domain: DVKVTQSSRYLVKRTGEKVFLECVQDMDHENMFWYRQDPGLGLRLIYFSYDVKMKEKGDIPEGYSVSREKKERFSLILESASTNQTSMYLCASSPRTSGRNKQYFGPGTRLTVT.